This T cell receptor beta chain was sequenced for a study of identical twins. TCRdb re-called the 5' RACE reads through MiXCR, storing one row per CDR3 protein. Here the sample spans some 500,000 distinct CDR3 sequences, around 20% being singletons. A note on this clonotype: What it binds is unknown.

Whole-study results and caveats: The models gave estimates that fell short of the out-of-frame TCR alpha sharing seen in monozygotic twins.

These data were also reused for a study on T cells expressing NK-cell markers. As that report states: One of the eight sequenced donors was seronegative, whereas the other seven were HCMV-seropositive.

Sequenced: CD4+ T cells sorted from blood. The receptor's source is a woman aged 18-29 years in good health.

CDR3 sequence: CASSNPRGGDEQYF. The CDR3 coding sequence is TGTGCCAGCAGTAACCCGAGGGGGGGCGACGAGCAGTACTTC. The V and J genes are TRBV6-5 and TRBJ2-7; the D gene is possibly TRBD2 (7 bases). V gave up 5 bases and J gave up 5 bases, with 16 bases separating them. The CDR3 has 14 amino acids. The germline V gene has CDR1 MNHEY and CDR2 SVGAGI.